The 28 T cell receptor beta chains listed next were all sequenced from one sample in a study of CD8 T cells in Susac syndrome. The authors reverse transcribed roughly 0.5 to 1 ug RNA with random hexamers. Via MiXCR, TCRdb re-called the immunoSEQ multiplex PCR reads, giving one row per CDR3 protein. The table includes 170,000 or so distinct CDR3 sequences, approximately 95% detected once. The specimen was CD4+ T cells from PBMCs. Source of these receptors: a human donor with Susac syndrome.

The rearrangement links TRBV28 to TRBJ2-7, with D possibly matching TRBD1 (5 bases). Germline CDR1 MDHEN, CDR2 SYDVKM. The CDR3 sequence is 13 residues long. Trimming took off 6 bases at V and 3 bases at J, with 12 bases between the two ends. The CDR3 DNA reads TGTGCCAGCAGGTCAGGGCAGCACTACGAGCAGTACTTC. Protein sequence: CASRSGQHYEQYF.

The V call is TRBV9, the J call TRBJ2-7; 9 nucleotides align to TRBD2. This CDR3 is 14 amino acids long. Germline CDR1 SGDLS, CDR2 YYNGEE. V lost 4 bases to trimming and J lost 9 bases; unmatched junction nucleotides: 11. CDR3: CASSNSGGRPRQYV. CDR3 bases: TGTGCCAGCAGCAATAGCGGGGGACGACCTCGGCAGTACGTC.

V and J are TRBV30 and TRBJ2-5, with 7 bases lining up with TRBD1. V trimming: 5 bases; J trimming: 1 base; junction bases outside the gene matches: 4. CDR1 and CDR2 (germline): GTSNPN, SVGIG (reference sequence). CDR3 length equals 13 residues. The CDR3: CAWDKGAQETQYF. In DNA form, the CDR3 reads TGTGCCTGGGATAAGGGGGCCCAAGAGACCCAGTACTTC.

This clonotype was counted once. This chain links TRBV20-1 with TRBJ2-7; 10 bases are shared with TRBD1. The CDR3 has 15 amino acids. CDR1 is DFQATT, CDR2 SNEGSKA, per germline (reference sequence). The J segment lost 3 bases and the V segment lost 0 bases, leaving 5 bases of the junction unmatched. The CDR3 sequence: CSARDPGQGIYEQYF. DNA of the CDR3: TGCAGTGCTAGAGACCCGGGACAGGGGATCTACGAGCAGTACTTC.

The V and J genes are TRBV18 and TRBJ2-7, with TRBD2 matching over 7 bases. The CDR3 runs 16 residues. CDR1 and CDR2 from the germline V gene are KGHSH and LQKENI. V was pared by 0 bases and J by 2 bases, with 7 bases of the junction left unmatched. The CDR3 sequence is CASSPPGRGYPYEQYF. The CDR3 DNA is TGTGCCAGCTCACCACCGGGGAGGGGATACCCCTACGAGCAGTACTTC.

The chain links TRBV13 to TRBJ2-3, with D possibly matching TRBD2 (5 bases). The germline V gene encodes CDR1 PRHDT and CDR2 FYEKMQ (reference sequence). This CDR3 contains 13 residues. The V and J ends lost 8 bases and 0 bases respectively, with 9 bases between them. CDR3 DNA sequence: TGTGCCAGCTCCCGGGGAAGCACAGATACGCAGTATTTT. The encoded protein is CASSRGSTDTQYF.

The chain joins TRBV5-4 to TRBJ2-4; 8 nucleotides align to TRBD1. Germline V gives CDR1 SGHNT, CDR2 YYREEE (reference sequence). The CDR3 covers 15 residues. The trim removed 4 bases at V and 4 bases at J, leaving 7 bases unmatched. The DNA for the CDR3 is TGTGCCAGCAGCGGCCCGGGACAGGCTAAAAACATTCAGTACTTC. Its protein is CASSGPGQAKNIQYF.

This sequence joins TRBV20-1 and TRBJ2-7, with 7 bases aligning to TRBD2. Losses at the gene ends were 3 bases for V and 4 bases for J; bases not matched to a gene: 6. Germline values: CDR1 DFQATT, CDR2 SNEGSKA (reference sequence). The CDR3 consists of 13 residues. The CDR3 DNA sequence: TGCAGTGCTAGGGGCTCTAGCGGATACGAGCAGTACTTC. It specifies CSARGSSGYEQYF.

V and J are TRBV7-3 and TRBJ1-1, with D hard to call. Germline CDR1 SGHTA, CDR2 FQGTGA. CDR3 length equals 13 residues. The germline V and J ends were trimmed by 1 base and 2 bases, with 5 bases remaining between them. CDR3 loop: CASSLNQNTEAFF. The DNA for the CDR3 is TGTGCCAGCAGCTTAAACCAAAACACTGAAGCTTTCTTT. The entire variable domain, with the rest obtained from reference TRBV7-3 and TRBJ1-1, is as follows: GAGVSQTPSNKVTEKGKYVELRCDPISGHTALYWYRQSLGQGPEFLIYFQGTGAADDSGLPNDRFFAVRPEGSVSTLKIQRTERGDSAVYLCASSLNQNTEAFFGQGTRLTVV.

The rearrangement links TRBV11-2 to TRBJ1-3, with TRBD1 matching 7 bases. The CDR3 extends over 14 amino acids. Trimming at V came to 7 bases and at J to 2 bases, leaving 5 bases not matched to a gene. Germline CDR1 reads SGHAT; CDR2 reads FQNNGV. The CDR3 DNA reads TGTGCCAGCAACCCCGGGACAGCTGGAAACACCATATATTTT. It encodes CASNPGTAGNTIYF.

The genes are TRBV23-1 and TRBJ2-7; TRBD1 aligns across 7 bases. TRBV23-1 is filed as an ORF, its function uncertain. The CDR3 is made up of 15 amino acids. Trimming at V came to 2 bases and at J to 3 bases, leaving 7 bases not matched to a gene. The CDR3, as DNA: TGCGCCAGCAGTCAAAGACAGGGACCCCTCTACGAGCAGTACTTC. Its protein is CASSQRQGPLYEQYF.

V gene TRBV29-1 combines with J gene TRBJ1-2; D uncertain. The CDR3 has 14 amino acids. CDR1 SQVTM and CDR2 ANQGSEA come from the germline V gene. The V end was cut by 4 bases, the J end by 4 bases, with 16 bases between. CDR3 in DNA: TGCAGCGTTGTCCCTCATACGGCCAGCTATGGCTACACCTTC. Its protein product is CSVVPHTASYGYTF.

The chain employs TRBV29-1 and TRBJ2-2, with TRBD1 as a possible D gene (6 bases). Trimming removed 5 bases at V and 1 base at J, with 11 bases between. Germline values: CDR1 SQVTM, CDR2 ANQGSEA. CDR3 length equals 14 residues. The CDR3 reads CSVRGRGNTGELFF. As DNA, the CDR3 is TGCAGCGTTCGGGGCAGGGGGAACACCGGGGAGCTGTTTTTT.

The chain carries TRBV7-8 and TRBJ1-5; 7 positions match TRBD1. This CDR3 has 15 amino acids. Germline values: CDR1 SGHVS, CDR2 FQNEAQ. V dropped 4 bases and J dropped 4; count of bases not matched to a gene: 7. Here the CDR3 DNA reads TGTGCCAGCAGCTCGGGACAGCTCCTTAATCAGCCCCAGCATTTT. This encodes CASSSGQLLNQPQHF. Variable domain in full (rest from reference TRBV7-8 and TRBJ1-5): GAGVSQSPRYKVAKRGQDVALRCDPISGHVSLFWYQQALGQGPEFLTYFQNEAQLDKSGLPSDRFFAERPEGSVSTLKIQRTQQEDSAVYLCASSSGQLLNQPQHFGDGTRLSIL.

This chain joins TRBV2 and TRBJ2-1; D not certain. The germline CDR1 and CDR2 sequences are SNHLY and FYNNEI. Trimming stripped 6 bases from V and 4 bases from J, with 4 bases between. The CDR3 is 11 residues long. The CDR3 bases are TGTGCCAGCAGCGCGTACAATGAGCAGTTCTTC. As protein: CASSAYNEQFF.

The chain combines TRBV28 with TRBJ2-3; TRBD2 aligns across 8 bases. Looked up from germline, CDR1 is MDHEN and CDR2 is SYDVKM. The V and J ends lost 5 bases and 0 bases, in that order; junction bases with no gene match: 7. The CDR3 runs to 16 residues. The chain's CDR3 is CASSKTSVGSTDTQYF. For the CDR3, the DNA is TGTGCCAGCAGTAAGACTAGCGTCGGGAGCACAGATACGCAGTATTTT.

CDR3 DNA: TGCAGCGTTAGGGGATCTGACTATGGCTACACCTTC. Translated, it gives CSVRGSDYGYTF. V and J are TRBV29-1 and TRBJ1-2, with a tentative D call TRBD1 (5 bases). The CDR3 is 12 residues long. V was pared by 5 bases and J by 3 bases, with 10 bases between. CDR1 SQVTM and CDR2 ANQGSEA come from the germline V gene.

The rearrangement joins TRBV7-2 to TRBJ2-1; no reliable D call. V was shortened by 5 bases and J by 8 bases, with 16 bases between the two germline ends. CDR1 and CDR2 (germline): SGHTA, FQGNSA. The CDR3 consists of 14 residues. This CDR3 is CASSLPRIRDEQFF. The CDR3 region has the DNA TGTGCCAGCAGCCTTCCCCGGATTCGCGATGAGCAGTTCTTC.

The chain links TRBV3-1 to TRBJ1-1; 12 bases match TRBD1. CDR1 and CDR2 from the germline V gene are LGHDT and YNNKEL (reference sequence). There are 18 residues in the CDR3. The trim removed 0 bases at V and 1 base at J, leaving 6 bases unmatched. This chain's CDR3 is CASSQEVGTGGGNTEAFF. CDR3 nucleotides: TGTGCCAGCAGCCAAGAAGTGGGGACAGGGGGCGGGAACACTGAAGCTTTCTTT. Drawing the rest from reference TRBV3-1 and TRBJ1-1, the complete variable domain is DTAVSQTPKYLVTQMGNDKSIKCEQNLGHDTMYWYKQDSKKFLKIMFSYNNKELIINETVPNRFSPKSPDKAHLNLHINSLELGDSAVYFCASSQEVGTGGGNTEAFFGQGTRLTVV.

This sequence joins TRBV20-1 and TRBJ2-2, with D tentatively TRBD2 (6 bases). The CDR3 contains 14 residues. Germline CDR1 reads DFQATT; CDR2 reads SNEGSKA (reference sequence). The CDR3 sequence: CSAPNGRGTGELFF. CDR3 coding DNA: TGCAGCGCACCCAATGGGCGGGGCACCGGGGAGCTGTTTTTT.

V is TRBV29-1 and J is TRBJ2-3; 7 bases line up with TRBD2. The CDR3 is 14 amino acids. J gave up 5 bases and V 7 bases, and 12 bases lay outside the gene matches. The germline gives CDR1 SQVTM, CDR2 ANQGSEA. The CDR3 DNA is TGCAGCGCCCCGGGAGGTCCATCAGGAGATACGCAGTATTTT. It codes for CSAPGGPSGDTQYF.

This rearrangement joins TRBV11-1 to TRBJ2-3; D call uncertain. The CDR3 length is 12 residues. The V gene's germline CDR1 is SGHAT and CDR2 FQDESV (reference sequence). V lost 2 bases, J lost 6 bases, and 6 bases lay in between. CDR3 sequence (DNA): TGTGCCAGCAGCTTATCGTATGATACGCAGTATTTT. Its protein product is CASSLSYDTQYF.

The chain combines TRBV13 with TRBJ1-6; D ambiguous. CDR1 and CDR2 from the germline V gene are PRHDT and FYEKMQ (reference sequence). V shed 3 bases and J shed 4 bases, with 7 bases lying between them. The CDR3 runs to 14 residues. The CDR3 sequence is CASSLTTYNSPLHF. The CDR3 nucleotides read TGTGCCAGCAGCTTGACAACTTATAATTCACCCCTCCACTTT.

The chain joins TRBV18 to TRBJ2-7; possible D gene TRBD1, 6 bases. CDR3 length equals 14 residues. Germline lookup yields CDR1 KGHSH and CDR2 LQKENI. Trimming pared 4 bases from V and 4 bases from J, leaving 14 bases between. DNA of the CDR3: TGTGCCAGCTCACTTCTGGACAGCCAGTACGAGCAGTACTTC. It yields the protein CASSLLDSQYEQYF.

This chain's CDR3 is CASSRDRDPTTGELFF. The CDR3 DNA follows: TGCGCCAGCAGCCGAGACAGGGACCCTACGACCGGGGAGCTGTTTTTT. The chain couples TRBV4-3 to TRBJ2-2; 7 nucleotides match TRBD1. This CDR3 comprises 16 residues. V lost 4 bases to trimming and J lost 5 bases; unmatched junction nucleotides: 10. CDR1 is LGHNA and CDR2 is YSLEER in the germline V gene.

This CDR3 reads CASSLYRGSQETQYF. CDR3 coding DNA: TGTGCCAGCAGTTTGTACAGGGGATCACAAGAGACCCAGTACTTC. The chain carries TRBV6-5 and TRBJ2-5; TRBD1 matches at 7 bases. CDR1 is MNHEY and CDR2 is SVGAGI in the germline V gene. Trimming took 4 bases from V and 2 from J; bases not matched to a gene: 7. The CDR3 runs 15 residues.

The gene calls are TRBV18 and TRBJ2-5; D might be TRBD1 or TRBD2, each matching 6 bases. Trimming took off 3 bases at V and 2 bases at J, with 19 bases between the two ends. The CDR3 sequence is 17 residues long. The germline V gene has CDR1 KGHSH and CDR2 LQKENI. As DNA, the CDR3 is TGTGCCAGCTCACCGACCTTGCGGGGTGGGACACAAGAGACCCAGTACTTC. It translates to CASSPTLRGGTQETQYF.

The chain recombines TRBV2 with TRBJ2-4; D tentatively fits TRBD1 or TRBD2 (5 bases each). CDR3 size: 13 residues. Trimming pared 6 bases from V and 8 bases from J, leaving 14 bases between. Germline CDR1 and CDR2: SNHLY and FYNNEI. The CDR3 bases are TGTGCCAGCAGGGGGACGGGAAGGGACATTCAGTACTTC. Translated: CASRGTGRDIQYF.